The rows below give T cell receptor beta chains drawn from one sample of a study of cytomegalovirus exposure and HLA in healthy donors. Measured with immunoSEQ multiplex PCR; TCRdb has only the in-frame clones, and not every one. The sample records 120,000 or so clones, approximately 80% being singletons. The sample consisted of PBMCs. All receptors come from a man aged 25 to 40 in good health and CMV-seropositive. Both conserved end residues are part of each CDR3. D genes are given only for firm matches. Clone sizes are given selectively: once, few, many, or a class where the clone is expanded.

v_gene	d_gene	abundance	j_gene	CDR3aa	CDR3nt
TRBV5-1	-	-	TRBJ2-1	CASSQSGSSYNEQFF	TGCGCCAGCAGTCAGAGCGGCTCCTCCTACAATGAGCAGTTCTTC
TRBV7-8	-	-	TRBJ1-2	CASSLGRNYGYTF	TGTGCCAGCAGCTTAGGCCGGAACTATGGCTACACCTTC
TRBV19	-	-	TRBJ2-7	CASSWSVKSSYEQYF	TGTGCCAGTAGTTGGTCGGTGAAAAGCTCCTACGAGCAGTACTTC
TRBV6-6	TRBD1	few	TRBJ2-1	CASSSRQGESYNEQFF	TGTGCCAGCAGCTCCCGACAGGGAGAGTCCTACAATGAGCAGTTCTTC
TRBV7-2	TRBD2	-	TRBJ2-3	CASSLSGDSTDTQYF	TGTGCCAGCAGCTTGAGCGGGGACAGCACAGATACGCAGTATTTT
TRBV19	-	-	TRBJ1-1	CASSIGAGPRAGEAFF	TGTGCCAGTAGTATAGGGGCCGGGCCCAGGGCAGGTGAAGCTTTCTTT
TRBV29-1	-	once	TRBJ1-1	CSVGQMNTEAFF	TGCAGCGTTGGTCAAATGAACACTGAAGCTTTCTTT
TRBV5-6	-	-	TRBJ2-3	CASSLRLSSTDTQYF	TGTGCCAGCAGCTTGCGACTCTCGAGCACAGATACGCAGTATTTT
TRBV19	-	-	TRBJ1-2	CASSKSPRQGLNGYTF	TGTGCCAGTAGTAAATCGCCCCGCCAGGGACTAAATGGCTACACCTTC
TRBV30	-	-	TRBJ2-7	CAWSISSGSSSYEQYF	TGTGCCTGGAGTATAAGCAGTGGGAGTTCATCCTACGAGCAGTACTTC
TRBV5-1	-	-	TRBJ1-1	CASSEEGSLNTEAFF	TGCGCCAGCAGCGAGGAGGGCAGCCTGAACACTGAAGCTTTCTTT
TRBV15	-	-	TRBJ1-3	CATRRESSGNTIYF	TGTGCCACCAGACGAGAGAGCTCTGGAAACACCATATATTTT
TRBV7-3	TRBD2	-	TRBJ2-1	CASSLLAGGPYNEQFF	TGTGCCAGCAGCCTACTAGCGGGAGGTCCCTACAATGAGCAGTTCTTC
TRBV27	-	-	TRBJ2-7	CASSLYGVGGDEQYF	TGTGCCAGCAGCCTATACGGGGTTGGAGGGGACGAGCAGTACTTC
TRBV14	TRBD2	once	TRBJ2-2	CASSPLAGQNTGELFF	TGTGCCAGCAGCCCACTAGCGGGACAGAACACCGGGGAGCTGTTTTTT
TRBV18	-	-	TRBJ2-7	CASSPPPGQPYEQYF	TGTGCCAGCTCACCACCGCCAGGACAACCCTACGAGCAGTACTTC
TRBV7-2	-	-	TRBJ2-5	CASSPALFGRETQYF	TGTGCCAGCAGCCCCGCCCTCTTCGGTCGAGAGACCCAGTACTTC
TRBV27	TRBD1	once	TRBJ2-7	CASSPQTGGNYEQYF	TGTGCCAGCAGTCCCCAGACAGGGGGCAACTACGAGCAGTACTTC
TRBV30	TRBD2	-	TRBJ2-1	CAWSGLAGVIHEQFF	TGTGCCTGGAGTGGACTAGCGGGAGTCATCCATGAGCAGTTCTTC
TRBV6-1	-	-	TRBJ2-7	CASSEGSWVGYEQYF	TGTGCCAGCAGTGAAGGGAGCTGGGTAGGCTACGAGCAGTACTTC
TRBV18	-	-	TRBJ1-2	CASSPATSPGGGYTF	TGTGCCAGCTCACCAGCGACATCCCCAGGTGGTGGCTACACCTTC
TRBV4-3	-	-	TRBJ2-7	CASSQARGQNYEQYF	TGCGCCAGCAGCCAAGCGCGGGGGCAAAACTACGAGCAGTACTTC
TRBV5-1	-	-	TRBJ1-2	CASSLALAEGYTF	TGCGCCAGCAGCTTGGCCCTGGCTGAAGGCTACACCTTC
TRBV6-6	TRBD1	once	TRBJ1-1	CASSGQGGENTEAFF	TGTGCCAGCAGTGGACAGGGTGGGGAGAACACTGAAGCTTTCTTT
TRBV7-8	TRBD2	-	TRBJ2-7	CASSLRLAGGTYEQYF	TGTGCCAGCAGCTTACGCCTAGCGGGAGGAACCTACGAGCAGTACTTC
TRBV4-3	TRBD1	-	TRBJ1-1	CASSQGHRGGTEAFF	TGCGCCAGCAGCCAAGGACACAGGGGAGGTACTGAAGCTTTCTTT
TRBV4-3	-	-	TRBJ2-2	CASSQYRAGGGELFF	TGCGCCAGCAGCCAATATAGGGCCGGGGGCGGGGAGCTGTTTTTT
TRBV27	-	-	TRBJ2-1	CASSLLGGLSYNEQFF	TGTGCCAGCAGTCTATTAGGAGGACTCTCCTACAATGAGCAGTTCTTC
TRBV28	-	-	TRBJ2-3	CASSLRGGADTQYF	TGTGCCAGCAGTTTAAGGGGGGGGGCAGATACGCAGTATTTT
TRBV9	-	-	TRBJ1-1	CASSVEQLNTEAFF	TGTGCCAGCAGCGTAGAACAGTTAAACACTGAAGCTTTCTTT
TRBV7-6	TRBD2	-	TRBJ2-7	CASSSTGTSGRDEQYF	TGTGCCAGCAGCTCTACCGGGACTAGCGGGAGAGACGAGCAGTACTTC
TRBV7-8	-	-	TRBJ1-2	CASSFTLDRKRFGYTF	TGTGCCAGCAGCTTTACCCTAGACAGGAAACGATTCGGCTACACCTTC
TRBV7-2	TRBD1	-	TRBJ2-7	CASSRQGDAAYEQYF	TGTGCCAGCAGCCGACAGGGGGACGCCGCCTACGAGCAGTACTTC
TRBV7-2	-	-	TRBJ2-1	CASSLGESSYNEQFF	TGTGCCAGCAGCTTAGGCGAGAGCTCCTACAATGAGCAGTTCTTC
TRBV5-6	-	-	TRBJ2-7	CASSEEAEQYF	TGTGCCAGCAGCGAAGAGGCCGAGCAGTACTTC
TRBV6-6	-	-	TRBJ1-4	CASSYREGDEKLFF	TGTGCCAGCAGTTACCGGGAGGGGGATGAAAAACTGTTTTTT
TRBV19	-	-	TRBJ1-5	CASMTPRVEDQPQHF	TGTGCCAGTATGACCCCCAGGGTAGAGGATCAGCCCCAGCATTTT
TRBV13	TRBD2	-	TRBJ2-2	CASKYSGTGELFF	TGTGCCAGCAAATATAGCGGGACCGGGGAGCTGTTTTTT
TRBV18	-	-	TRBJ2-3	CASSRLAGTDTQYF	TGTGCCAGCTCACGCCTAGCCGGCACAGATACGCAGTATTTT
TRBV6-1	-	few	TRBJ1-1	CASSEALQLYTEAFF	TGTGCCAGCAGTGAAGCGCTACAGCTATACACTGAAGCTTTCTTT
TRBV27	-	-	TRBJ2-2	CASLDLQGGNTGELFF	TGTGCCAGCCTGGACCTCCAGGGGGGAAACACCGGGGAGCTGTTTTTT
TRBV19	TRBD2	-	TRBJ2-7	CASSISGPFNEQYF	TGTGCCAGTAGTATTAGCGGGCCTTTTAACGAGCAGTACTTC
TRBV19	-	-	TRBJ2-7	CASSIELTGSSYEQYF	TGTGCCAGTAGTATAGAACTTACAGGGTCCTCCTACGAGCAGTACTTC
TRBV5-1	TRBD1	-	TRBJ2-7	CASSSPGQGVYEQYF	TGCGCCAGCAGCTCGCCGGGACAGGGTGTTTACGAGCAGTACTTC
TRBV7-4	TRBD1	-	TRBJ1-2	CASSLGGQGRTNYGYTF	TGTGCCAGCAGCTTAGGAGGACAGGGCCGAACTAACTATGGCTACACCTTC
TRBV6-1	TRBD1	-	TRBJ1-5	CASSLKGQGNQPQHF	TGTGCCAGCAGCCTGAAAGGACAGGGCAATCAGCCCCAGCATTTT
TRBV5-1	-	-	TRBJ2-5	CASSLGQGGETQYF	TGCGCCAGCAGCTTGGGGCAGGGCGGTGAGACCCAGTACTTC
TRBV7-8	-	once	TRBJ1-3	CASSVQGYSGNTIYF	TGTGCCAGCAGCGTACAGGGCTACTCTGGAAACACCATATATTTT
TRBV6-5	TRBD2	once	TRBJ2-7	CASSYLGLANYEQYF	TGTGCCAGCAGTTACCTAGGACTAGCTAACTACGAGCAGTACTTC
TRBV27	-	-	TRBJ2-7	CASSLGGIGEQYF	TGTGCCAGCAGTTTAGGAGGGATAGGCGAGCAGTACTTC
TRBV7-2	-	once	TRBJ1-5	CASSLNRDTNQPQHF	TGTGCCAGCAGCTTGAACCGGGACACCAATCAGCCCCAGCATTTT
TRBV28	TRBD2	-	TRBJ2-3	CASSLSGRRTDTQYF	TGTGCCAGCAGTCTTAGCGGGAGGAGGACAGATACGCAGTATTTT
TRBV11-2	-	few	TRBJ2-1	CASSSPGLPAGNEQFF	TGTGCCAGCAGCTCGCCGGGACTCCCCGCGGGGAATGAGCAGTTCTTC
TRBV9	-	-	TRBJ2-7	CASSVGPDGDYEQYF	TGTGCCAGCAGCGTAGGACCGGACGGGGACTACGAGCAGTACTTC
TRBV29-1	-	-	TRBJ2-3	CSAGQGRDTQYF	TGCAGCGCTGGGCAGGGGAGAGATACGCAGTATTTT